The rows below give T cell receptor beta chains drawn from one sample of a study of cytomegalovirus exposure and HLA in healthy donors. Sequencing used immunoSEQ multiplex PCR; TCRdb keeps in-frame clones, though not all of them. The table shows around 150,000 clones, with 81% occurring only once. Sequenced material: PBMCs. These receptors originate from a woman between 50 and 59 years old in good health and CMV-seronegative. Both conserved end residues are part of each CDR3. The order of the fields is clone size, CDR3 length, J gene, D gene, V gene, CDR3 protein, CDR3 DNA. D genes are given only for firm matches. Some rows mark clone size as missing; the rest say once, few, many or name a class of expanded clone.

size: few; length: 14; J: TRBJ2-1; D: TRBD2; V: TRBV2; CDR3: CASSLGGDGPSQFF; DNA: TGTGCCAGCAGTCTGGGGGGGGATGGGCCGTCGCAGTTCTTC
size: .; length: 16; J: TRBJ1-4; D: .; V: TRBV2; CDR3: CASSEGALSTNEKLFF; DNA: TGTGCCAGCAGTGAAGGCGCCTTGTCGACTAATGAAAAACTGTTTTTT
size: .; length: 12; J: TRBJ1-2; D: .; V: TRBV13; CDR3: CASSLGAGGYTF; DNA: TGTGCCAGCAGCTTAGGGGCAGGGGGCTACACCTTC
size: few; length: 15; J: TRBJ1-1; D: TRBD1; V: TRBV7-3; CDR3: CASSSSPGQGTEAFF; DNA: TGTGCCAGCAGCTCATCCCCGGGACAGGGGACTGAAGCTTTCTTT
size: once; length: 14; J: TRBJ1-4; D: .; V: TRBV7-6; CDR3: CASSLVGQNEKLFF; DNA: TGTGCCAGCAGCTTAGTGGGCCAGAATGAAAAACTGTTTTTT
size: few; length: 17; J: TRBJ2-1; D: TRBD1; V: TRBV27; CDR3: CASSPSLGTGRYNEQFF; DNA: TGTGCCAGCAGCCCTAGCCTCGGGACAGGGCGCTACAATGAGCAGTTCTTC
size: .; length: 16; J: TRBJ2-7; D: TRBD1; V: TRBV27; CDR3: CASQLYAGDSSYEQYF; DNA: TGTGCCAGCCAACTATACGCCGGGGACAGCTCCTACGAGCAGTACTTC
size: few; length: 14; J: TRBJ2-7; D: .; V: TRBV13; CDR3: CASSLGEGTYEQYF; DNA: TGTGCCAGCAGCTTAGGGGAGGGTACCTACGAGCAGTACTTC
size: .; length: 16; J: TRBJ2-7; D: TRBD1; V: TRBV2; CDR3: CASSGGGNAVLREQYF; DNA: TGTGCCAGCAGTGGAGGGGGCAACGCCGTACTACGAGAGCAGTACTTC
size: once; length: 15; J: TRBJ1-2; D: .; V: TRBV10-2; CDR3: CASRVSGRGDYGYTF; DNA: TGCGCCAGCAGAGTTTCGGGCCGGGGGGACTATGGCTACACCTTC
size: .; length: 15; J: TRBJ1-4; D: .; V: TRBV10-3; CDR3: CAISDPTGPTEKLFF; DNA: TGTGCCATCAGTGACCCGACAGGACCCACGGAAAAACTGTTTTTT
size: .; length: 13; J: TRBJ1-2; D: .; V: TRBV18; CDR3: CASSLGERYGYTF; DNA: TGTGCCAGCTCACTCGGGGAGCGCTATGGCTACACCTTC
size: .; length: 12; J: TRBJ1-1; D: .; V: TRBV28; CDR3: CASREMNTEAFF; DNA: TGTGCCAGCAGGGAGATGAACACTGAAGCTTTCTTT
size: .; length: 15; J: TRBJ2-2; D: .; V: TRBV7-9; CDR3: CASSNTGTNTGELFF; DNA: TGTGCCAGCAGCAATACAGGGACAAACACCGGGGAGCTGTTTTTT
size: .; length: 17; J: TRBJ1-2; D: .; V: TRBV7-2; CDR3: CASSSPSRQGRGYGYTF; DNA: TGTGCCAGCAGCTCCCCTTCGAGGCAGGGCAGGGGCTATGGCTACACCTTC
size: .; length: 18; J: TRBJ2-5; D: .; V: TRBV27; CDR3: CASSPPWVCCGAPETQYF; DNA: TGTGCCAGCAGTCCACCTTGGGTTTGTTGTGGGGCCCCAGAGACCCAGTACTTC
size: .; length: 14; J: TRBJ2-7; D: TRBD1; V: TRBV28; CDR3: CASSRTGDGGEQYF; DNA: TGTGCCAGCAGTCGAACAGGGGACGGCGGCGAGCAGTACTTC
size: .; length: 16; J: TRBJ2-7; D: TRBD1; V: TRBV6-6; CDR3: CASSYTTPGTGYEQYF; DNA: TGTGCCAGCAGTTACACTACCCCTGGGACAGGATACGAGCAGTACTTC
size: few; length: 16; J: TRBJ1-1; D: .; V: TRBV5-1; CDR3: CASSQISMNLNTEAFF; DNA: TGCGCCAGCAGCCAGATATCCATGAATCTGAACACTGAAGCTTTCTTT
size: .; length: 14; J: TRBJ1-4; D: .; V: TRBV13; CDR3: CASSLGHKNEKLFF; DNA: TGTGCCAGCAGCTTGGGACATAAAAATGAAAAACTGTTTTTT
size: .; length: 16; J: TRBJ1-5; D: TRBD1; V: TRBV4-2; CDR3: CASSQPGQGSNQPQHF; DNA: TGTGCCAGCAGCCAACCCGGACAGGGAAGCAATCAGCCCCAGCATTTT
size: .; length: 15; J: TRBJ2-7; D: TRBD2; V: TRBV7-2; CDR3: CASSLTSGGSYEQYF; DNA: TGTGCCAGCAGCTTAACTAGCGGAGGGTCCTACGAGCAGTACTTC
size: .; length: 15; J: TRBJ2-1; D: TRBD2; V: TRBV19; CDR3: CASSIGTSEFNEQFF; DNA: TGTGCCAGTAGTATCGGGACTAGCGAATTCAATGAGCAGTTCTTC
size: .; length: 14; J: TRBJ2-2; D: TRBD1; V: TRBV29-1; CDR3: CSFMGDRAAGELFF; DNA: TGCAGCTTCATGGGGGACAGGGCGGCCGGGGAGCTGTTTTTT
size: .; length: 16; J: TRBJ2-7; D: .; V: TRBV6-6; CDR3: CASSYGGGGVSYEQYF; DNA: TGTGCCAGCAGTTACGGAGGGGGAGGGGTCTCCTACGAGCAGTACTTC
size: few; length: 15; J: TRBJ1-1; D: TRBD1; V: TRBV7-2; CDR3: CASSFTGDLNTEAFF; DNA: TGTGCCAGCAGCTTTACAGGGGACCTGAACACTGAAGCTTTCTTT
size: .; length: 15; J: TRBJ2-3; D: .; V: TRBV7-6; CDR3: CASSTNRVSPDTQYF; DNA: TGTGCCAGCAGCACGAACAGGGTATCCCCAGATACGCAGTATTTT
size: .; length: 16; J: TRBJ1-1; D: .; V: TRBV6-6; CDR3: CASSSTPRTVNTEAFF; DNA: TGTGCCAGCAGTTCCACACCCAGGACAGTGAACACTGAAGCTTTCTTT
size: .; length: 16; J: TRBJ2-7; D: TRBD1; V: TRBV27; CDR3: CASSPLWTGGSYEQYF; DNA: TGTGCCAGCAGTCCCCTCTGGACAGGGGGATCCTACGAGCAGTACTTC